One and the same sample provided the 6 T cell receptor beta chains below, sequenced in a study of shared clonotypes between healthy human individuals. The method was immunoSEQ multiplex PCR; TCRdb's version includes in-frame clones alone and lacks a portion of them. Of 2 million to 2.5 million clones listed, around 92% are singletons. Sequencing was done on a sample of naive CD4+ T cells from PBMCs. Stated subset: CD45RA+ positively selected. These receptors all stem from a man aged 18 to 30 in good health. Some clones in this sample may be carry-over from other donors' samples.

The table lists this clone with a few counts. Other DNA variants within this sample encode the same CDR3. The rearrangement uses TRBV5-1 and TRBJ1-4; no clear D. Trimming left V 4 bases short and J 0 bases short, with 10 bases between. Germline assignment: CDR1 SGHRS and CDR2 YFSETQ. The CDR3 extends over 15 amino acids. For the CDR3, the DNA is TGCGCCAGCAGCCCGTCAGGCACAACTAATGAAAAACTGTTTTTT. Translating gives CASSPSGTTNEKLFF.

The chain is built from TRBV28 and TRBJ1-4; no definite D call. The germline V gene encodes CDR1 MDHEN and CDR2 SYDVKM. The V and J ends lost 5 bases and 1 base respectively, with 8 bases between them. The CDR3 totals 14 residues. This CDR3 reads CASSTQGTNEKLFF. DNA of the CDR3: TGTGCCAGCAGTACACAAGGAACTAATGAAAAACTGTTTTTT.

The chain is built from TRBV5-4 and TRBJ1-2, with D hard to call. Germline-derived CDR1 and CDR2 are SGHNT and YYREEE (reference sequence). V shed 2 bases and J shed 2 bases, with 10 bases lying between them. This CDR3 comprises 14 residues. Here the CDR3 DNA reads TGTGCCAGCAGCTTTTTCCAAGCCAACTATGGCTACACCTTC. Amino acids: CASSFFQANYGYTF.

The chain joins TRBV5-4 to TRBJ1-4; 10 bases are a match to TRBD1. J gave up 3 bases and V 5 bases, and 7 bases lay outside the gene matches. Germline V lookup: CDR1 SGHNT, CDR2 YYREEE (reference sequence). The CDR3 is 16 amino acids. The CDR3 loop reads CASSTRQGASNEKLFF. Written as DNA, the CDR3 is TGTGCCAGCAGTACCCGACAGGGGGCTTCTAATGAAAAACTGTTTTTT. Looking up the rest from reference TRBV5-4 and TRBJ1-4 gives the full variable domain: ETGVTQSPTHLIKTRGQQVTLRCSSQSGHNTVSWYQQALGQGPQFIFQYYREEENGRGNFPPRFSGLQFPNYSSELNVNALELDDSALYLCASSTRQGASNEKLFFGSGTQLSVL.

The chain employs TRBV5-4 and TRBJ2-1; D not certain. Trimming left V 0 bases short and J 8 bases short, with 6 bases between. Looked up from germline, CDR1 is SGHNT and CDR2 is YYREEE (reference sequence). The CDR3 contains 12 residues. CDR3 protein: CASSLVSYEQFF. For the CDR3, the DNA is TGTGCCAGCAGCTTGGTGTCGTATGAGCAGTTCTTC.

The chain employs TRBV5-1 and TRBJ1-2, with D perhaps TRBD1 (6 bases). This CDR3 is 13 amino acids long. V was clipped by 5 bases and J by 6 bases, with 14 bases between them. Germline V gene data show CDR1 as SGHRS and CDR2 as YFSETQ. CDR3 nucleotides: TGCGCCAGCAGTGACAGGACTGGCGATGGCTACACCTTC. Translating gives CASSDRTGDGYTF.